The rows below give T cell receptor beta chains drawn from one sample of a study of T cell repertoires in cytomegalovirus infection. The antigens for these receptors are not known. MiXCR, applied by TCRdb to the reads, yields one record per CDR3 protein. The sample lists hundreds of thousands of distinct CDR3 sequences, approximately 32% seen once, with under 15% in the top ten. Material: cultured CD8+ T cells from PBMCs, obtained from culture after CMV antigen stimulation. The receptors shown here come from a human donor in good health (CMV status not recorded). Some clones in this sample may be carry-over from other donors' samples. Each CDR3 is given with its conserved first and last residue. The D gene is left open where the match is weak. For some rows the clone size is stated as once, few or many, or as a class when expanded; others skip it.

D gene	J gene	clone size	V gene	CDR3 DNA	CDR3 protein
-	TRBJ1-1	few	TRBV19	TGTGCCAGTAGCAATCAAGGGTTGAACACTGAAGCTTTCTTT	CASSNQGLNTEAFF
-	TRBJ1-5	many	TRBV7-9	TGTGCCAGCCGCTCGGGGGAGCCGGGGGTTCAGCCCCAGCATTTT	CASRSGEPGVQPQHF
-	TRBJ2-3	-	TRBV27	TGTGCCAGCGGCCCCTGGGGGATGGGAACAGATACGCAGTATTTT	CASGPWGMGTDTQYF
TRBD2	TRBJ2-3	-	TRBV7-3	TGTGCCAGCAGCTTAGTCCCGGGACTAGCGGGGGGGCCCGCTGGTACGCAGTATTTT	CASSLVPGLAGGPAGTQYF
-	TRBJ1-4	many	TRBV7-6	TGTGCCAGCAGCTACCCCGGAGGTCGCCGGGTGGGTGAAAAACTGTTTTTT	CASSYPGGRRVGEKLFF
-	TRBJ1-1	-	TRBV19	TGTGCCAGTAGTACTCGCACTGAAGCTTTCTTT	CASSTRTEAFF
TRBD2	TRBJ2-1	many	TRBV7-6	TGTGCCAGCAGCTACTCAGGTAGCGGGGGGAGAAATGAGCAGTTCTTC	CASSYSGSGGRNEQFF
-	TRBJ1-5	-	TRBV7-9	TGTGCCAGCAGCTTAGAGAGTGACAGCAATCAGCCCCAGCATTTT	CASSLESDSNQPQHF
-	TRBJ2-7	-	TRBV6-2/TRBV6-3	TGTGCCAGCAGTTTAGGCAGGGGAGGCTACGAGCAGTACTTC	CASSLGRGGYEQYF
TRBD2	TRBJ2-7	few	TRBV9	TGTGCCAGCAGCGTAGGGCTAGCGGCCTCCTACGAGCAGTACTTC	CASSVGLAASYEQYF
-	TRBJ1-3	many	TRBV6-2/TRBV6-3	TGTGCCAGCAGTTACGGGGGAGCTGGAAACACCATATATTTT	CASSYGGAGNTIYF
-	TRBJ1-5	-	TRBV2	TGTGCCAGCAGTTACAGGCTCTTCAATCAGCCCCAGCATTTT	CASSYRLFNQPQHF
TRBD1	TRBJ2-5	few	TRBV4-1	TGCGCCAGCAGCCTGGGACAGGGTGGCTGGGAGACCCAGTACTTC	CASSLGQGGWETQYF
TRBD2	TRBJ2-3	-	TRBV12-3/TRBV12-4	TGTGCCAGCAGTTTCCAGGCGGGGAGTAGCGGGGCTCACACAGATACGCAGTATTTT	CASSFQAGSSGAHTDTQYF
-	TRBJ2-2	-	TRBV3-1	TGTGCCAGCAGCCCCGCTGGGCAGTTGAACACCGGGGAGCTGTTTTTT	CASSPAGQLNTGELFF
-	TRBJ1-2	-	TRBV10-2	TGCGCCAGCAGTGAGTCGAAAGGGAGAGGCTACACCTTC	CASSESKGRGYTF
-	TRBJ2-7	-	TRBV10-2	TGCGCCAGCAAGCCCATTCCAGGGACCCACTCCTACGAGCAGTACTTC	CASKPIPGTHSYEQYF
TRBD1	TRBJ1-6	-	TRBV3-1	TGTGCCAGCAGCCCAGGACAGGGAGGTAATTTACCCCTCCACTTT	CASSPGQGGNLPLHF
-	TRBJ2-6	few	TRBV7-6	TGTGCCAGCAGCTTAAGTCTGGCGGGCCAATTCTCTGGGGCCAACGTCCTGACTTTC	CASSLSLAGQFSGANVLTF
TRBD2	TRBJ2-1	few	TRBV28	TGTGCCAGCAGTTCCCTCGGGACTAGCGGGAACCTCGGTGAGCAGTTCTTC	CASSSLGTSGNLGEQFF
-	TRBJ2-7	-	TRBV20-1	TGCAGTGCTCAGGACTACCCACGTTCCTACGAGCAGTACTTC	CSAQDYPRSYEQYF
-	TRBJ2-4	-	TRBV20-1	TGCAGTGCGCGGGCCCTTACCAAAAACATTCAGTACTTC	CSARALTKNIQYF
TRBD1	TRBJ1-4	few	TRBV27	TGTGCCACTTCGCCTACAGGGGGCGAACTGTTTTTT	CATSPTGGELFF
TRBD2	TRBJ2-2	many	TRBV7-2	TGTGCCAGCAGCCTTTTAGCGGGGGCAGACACCGGGGAGCTGTTTTTT	CASSLLAGADTGELFF
TRBD2	TRBJ2-2	few	TRBV5-5	TGTGCCAGCAGGACTAGCGGGGGGAACACCGGGGAGCTGTTTTTT	CASRTSGGNTGELFF
-	TRBJ1-2	few	TRBV7-9	TGTGCCAGCAGCCAGGGAGGGATGAAGGGCTACACCTTC	CASSQGGMKGYTF
TRBD2	TRBJ2-3	many	TRBV7-6	TGTGCCAGCAGCTTTCCTGCGACGGGGGGGCAGGCAGATACGCAGTATTTT	CASSFPATGGQADTQYF
-	TRBJ1-5	-	TRBV28	TGTGCCAGCAATTGGATACAGAGCAATCAGCCCCAGCATTTT	CASNWIQSNQPQHF
-	TRBJ1-4	-	TRBV20-1	TGCAGTGCTAGTGAGGGGACTAATGAAAAACTGTTTTTT	CSASEGTNEKLFF
-	TRBJ1-2	-	TRBV27	TGTGCCAGCAGTCCGTCCGGGGGTGCGGTTTATGGCTACACCTTC	CASSPSGGAVYGYTF
TRBD2	TRBJ2-2	-	TRBV5-4	TGTGCCAGCAGCCCTGACCTACTAGCGGGGGGTTCCCAGGCCGGGGAGCTGTTTTTT	CASSPDLLAGGSQAGELFF
-	TRBJ2-1	-	TRBV4-1	TGCGCCAGCAGCCCAGAGGCTTACAATGAGCAGTTCTTC	CASSPEAYNEQFF
-	TRBJ2-3	-	TRBV12-3/TRBV12-4	TGTGCCAGCAAAGCTATCTCTAGCACAGATACGCAGTATTTT	CASKAISSTDTQYF
-	TRBJ1-6	-	TRBV14	TGTGCCACCTCCGGGACAACGAATTCACCCCTCCACTTT	CATSGTTNSPLHF
TRBD1	TRBJ2-7	-	TRBV29-1	TGCAGTGCGCGGACAGGGGAAACCTACGAGCAGTACTTC	CSARTGETYEQYF
TRBD1	TRBJ1-1	few	TRBV7-6	TGTGCCAGCAGCCCGGGACAGCACATGAACACTGAAGCTTTCTTT	CASSPGQHMNTEAFF
-	TRBJ1-3	-	TRBV12-3/TRBV12-4	TGTGCCACCCGGGGTCGAGGTGGAAACACCATATATTTT	CATRGRGGNTIYF
-	TRBJ2-1	many	TRBV7-6	TGTGCCAGCAGCTTGGCTGGACAGATCTACTCCTACAATGAGCAGTTCTTC	CASSLAGQIYSYNEQFF